The 20 T cell receptor beta chains listed next were all sequenced from one sample in a study of CD8+CD57+ T cells in acquired aplastic anemia. Template material for TCR beta VDJ and CDR3 profiling consisted of genomic DNA. In TCRdb, the reads were re-called with MiXCR into one record per CDR3 protein. The sample contains roughly 170,000 distinct CDR3 sequences, just under 65% of which appear only once. The sequenced sample was sorted CD4+, CD8+, or CD8+CD57+ T cells (not recorded which) from PBMCs. Receptor source: a human donor in good health.

The V call is TRBV29-1, the J call TRBJ2-5; D remains unclear. Germline CDR1 reads SQVTM; CDR2 reads ANQGSEA. With 6 bases removed from V and 1 base from J, the gap between germline ends came to 18 bases. The CDR3 loop spans 15 amino acids. CDR3 nucleotides: TGCAGCGTCAAGTACAGAAGGTCCACCCAAGAGACCCAGTACTTC. It translates to CSVKYRRSTQETQYF.

This clonotype was detected ten times or more. This sequence joins TRBV12-5 and TRBJ2-3; a weak D match, TRBD2 (5 bases). This CDR3 spans 17 amino acids. V lost 1 base and J 0 bases, leaving 14 bases between the germline ends. In germline, CDR1 is LGHNT, CDR2 FRNRAP. CDR3: CASGLDPRDTSTDTQYF. The CDR3 nucleotides are TGTGCTAGTGGTTTGGATCCCCGGGATACCAGCACAGATACGCAGTATTTT.

The rearrangement joins TRBV10-3 to TRBJ2-2, with 10 bases matching TRBD1. Germline trimming cut 3 bases from V and 5 bases from J; bases unmatched to any gene: 6. There are 16 residues in the CDR3. Germline V gene lookup returns CDR1 ENHRY and CDR2 SYGVKD. The CDR3 nucleotides are TGTGCCATCAGTGAACGGGGACAGGGGCGGACCGGGGAGCTGTTTTTT. Translating gives CAISERGQGRTGELFF.

J is TRBJ2-7 and V is TRBV19, with a possible D match to TRBD2 (7 bases). CDR1 and CDR2 (germline): LNHDA, SQIVND (reference sequence). This CDR3 spans 15 amino acids. Trimming pared 3 bases from V and 3 bases from J, leaving 15 bases between. CDR3 loop: CASSIGEGGLYEQYF. The DNA of the CDR3 is TGTGCCAGTAGTATCGGGGAGGGGGGGCTCTACGAGCAGTACTTC.

The J gene is TRBJ1-1, the V gene TRBV20-1; D is unclear. Germline V lookup: CDR1 DFQATT, CDR2 SNEGSKA (reference sequence). CDR3 length: 12 amino acids. Trimming removed 6 bases from V and 8 bases from J, with 16 bases in between. CDR3 in amino acids: CSAPGPNEEAFF. CDR3 DNA sequence: TGCAGTGCACCCGGACCTAACGAGGAAGCTTTCTTT.

This clonotype showed up many times. The chain is built from TRBV5-6 and TRBJ2-1; tentatively, D is TRBD2 (6 bases). Looked up from germline, CDR1 is SGHDT and CDR2 is YYEEEE. The V end was cut by 2 bases, the J end by 8 bases, with 11 bases between. CDR3 size: 13 residues. The CDR3 protein is CASSFYGGDEQFF. In DNA form, the CDR3 reads TGTGCCAGCAGCTTTTACGGAGGGGATGAGCAGTTCTTC.

The chain recombines TRBV29-1 with TRBJ2-2, with 9 bases aligning to TRBD1. Trimming removed 7 bases from V and 4 bases from J; junction bases left unmatched: 10. Germline V lookup: CDR1 SQVTM, CDR2 ANQGSEA. The CDR3 has 15 amino acids. CDR3 sequence: CSGRLQGAGTGELFF. The DNA for the CDR3 is TGCAGCGGTCGCCTACAGGGGGCGGGCACCGGGGAGCTGTTTTTT.

The V gene is TRBV24-1, the J gene TRBJ2-4, with D tentatively TRBD1 (6 bases). The CDR3 loop spans 17 amino acids. Trimming cost V 0 bases and J 5 bases, with 16 bases left between them. Looked up from germline, CDR1 is KGHDR and CDR2 is SFDVKD. CDR3 amino acids: CATSDLCGRGTENIQYF. CDR3 nucleotide sequence: TGTGCCACCAGTGATTTGTGTGGCAGGGGCACCGAAAACATTCAGTACTTC.

This clonotype was counted many times. The V gene is TRBV6-4, the J gene TRBJ2-1; TRBD2 matches 10 bases. Germline V lookup: CDR1 MRHNA, CDR2 SNTAGT. CDR3 length: 14 amino acids. Trimming removed 3 bases from V and 5 bases from J; junction bases left unmatched: 1. CDR3 sequence reads: CASSEAGGHNEQFF. In nucleotides, the CDR3 is TGTGCCAGCAGTGAAGCGGGGGGGCACAATGAGCAGTTCTTC.

This clonotype was counted ten times or more. V usage is TRBV12-3 or TRBV12-4 and J usage is TRBJ2-7; D is unresolved. The CDR3 sequence is 13 residues long. Trimming took 2 bases from V and 2 from J, leaving 7 bases between them. In nucleotides, the CDR3 is TGTGCCAGCAGTTTACTAGGACCCTACGAGCAGTACTTC. Its protein is CASSLLGPYEQYF.

This chain connects TRBV12-3 or TRBV12-4 to TRBJ2-5; 7 bases line up with TRBD1. V gave up 3 bases and J gave up 4 bases; unmatched junction bases: 17. The length of the CDR3 is 18 residues. The DNA of the CDR3 is TGTGCCAGCAGTTTTTCCACCGACAGGGTAGGGGTTCGAGAGACCCAGTACTTC. Its translation is CASSFSTDRVGVRETQYF.

The V gene is TRBV5-5, the J gene TRBJ1-4; D is unclear. The CDR3 is 10 amino acids. V was cut by 4 bases and J by 15 bases, with 10 bases left in between. CDR1 SGHKS and CDR2 YYEKEE come from the germline V gene (reference sequence). The CDR3 nucleotides are TGTGCCAGCAGCCCGGGGTCAATGTTTTTT. This encodes CASSPGSMFF.

V gene TRBV20-1 combines with J gene TRBJ2-3; no reliable D call. The CDR3 consists of 14 residues. CDR1 is DFQATT, CDR2 SNEGSKA, per germline (reference sequence). The ends were cut back, 6 bases at V and 0 bases at J, with 13 bases in the middle. The CDR3 sequence: CSAHDARSTDTQYF. The CDR3 DNA reads TGCAGTGCGCACGACGCGAGGAGCACAGATACGCAGTATTTT.

The chain employs TRBV6-5 and TRBJ1-1; no firm D call. The CDR3 consists of 16 residues. Trimming removed 0 bases at V and 1 base at J, with 12 bases between. CDR1 MNHEY and CDR2 SVGAGI come from the germline V gene. In DNA, the CDR3 is TGTGCCAGCAGTTACTCGGTCAGGTTGCGGAACACTGAAGCTTTCTTT. It specifies CASSYSVRLRNTEAFF.

This clonotype was recorded once. The chain couples TRBV4-1 to TRBJ2-7, with D perhaps assigned TRBD1 or TRBD2 (5 bases each). Germline CDR1 and CDR2: MGHRA and YSYEKL. V shed 0 bases and J shed 0 bases, with 15 bases lying between them. CDR3 size: 17 residues. The CDR3 DNA reads as TGCGCCAGCAGCCAAGATGTGAGGGGACGCGCCTCCTACGAGCAGTACTTC. Its protein is CASSQDVRGRASYEQYF.

The chain has TRBV6-5 and TRBJ2-7; 7 positions match TRBD1. Germline CDR1 and CDR2: MNHEY and SVGAGI. With V trimmed by 9 bases and J by 3 bases, 8 bases remained unmatched. This CDR3 is built from 13 residues. CDR3 loop: CARGTVKRYEQYF. The CDR3 DNA reads as TGTGCCAGGGGGACAGTTAAGCGCTACGAGCAGTACTTC.

This clonotype was counted many times. The chain couples TRBV12-5 to TRBJ2-3; TRBD2 might be the D (6 bases). Germline values: CDR1 LGHNT, CDR2 FRNRAP. The ends were cut back, 1 base at V and 0 bases at J, with 11 bases in the middle. This CDR3 region has 16 residues. The CDR3 DNA sequence: TGTGCTAGTGGTTTGGGGACTACCACTAGCACAGATACGCAGTATTTT. This gives the protein CASGLGTTTSTDTQYF.

This chain links TRBV5-4 with TRBJ2-7, with no clear D. V lost 7 bases and J lost 7, with 15 bases in between. Germline V gene sequence: CDR1 SGHNT, CDR2 YYREEE (reference sequence). The CDR3 consists of 12 residues. The CDR3 here is CASAGLSREQYF. The CDR3, as DNA: TGTGCCAGCGCCGGCCTTTCGCGGGAGCAGTACTTC.

This chain connects TRBV9 to TRBJ2-5; D perhaps matches TRBD2 (5 bases). Per the germline V gene, CDR1 is SGDLS and CDR2 is YYNGEE. With 0 bases removed from V and 1 base from J, the gap between germline ends came to 7 bases. The CDR3 contains 14 residues. CDR3 in DNA: TGTGCCAGCAGCGTAGGAGGGATCCAAGAGACCCAGTACTTC. It yields the protein CASSVGGIQETQYF.

This clonotype was recorded many times. This chain uses TRBV25-1 with TRBJ2-7; D could derive from TRBD1 or TRBD2 (6 bases each). V lost 2 bases, J lost 3 bases, and 11 bases lay in between. The germline gives CDR1 MGHDK, CDR2 SYGVNS. This CDR3 contains 14 residues. CDR3 amino acids: CASSEGGLFYEQYF. DNA of the CDR3: TGTGCCAGCAGTGAAGGGGGGCTCTTCTACGAGCAGTACTTC.